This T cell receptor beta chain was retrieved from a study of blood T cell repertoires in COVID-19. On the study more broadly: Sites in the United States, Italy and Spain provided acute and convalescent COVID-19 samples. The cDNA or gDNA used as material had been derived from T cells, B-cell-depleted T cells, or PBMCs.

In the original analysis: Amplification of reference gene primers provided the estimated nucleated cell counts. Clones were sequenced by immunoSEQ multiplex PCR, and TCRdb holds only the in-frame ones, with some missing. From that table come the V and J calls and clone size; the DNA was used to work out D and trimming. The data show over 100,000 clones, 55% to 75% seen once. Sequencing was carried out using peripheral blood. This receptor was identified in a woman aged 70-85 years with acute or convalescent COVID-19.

The CDR3 spells CASSFDRKNTEAFF. CDR3 nucleotides: TGTGCCAGCAGCTTCGACAGGAAGAACACTGAAGCTTTCTTT. V is TRBV11-2 and J is TRBJ1-1; D possibly corresponds to TRBD1 (6 bases). With 3 bases removed from V and 1 base from J, the gap between germline ends came to 9 bases. The CDR3 covers 14 residues. The germline V gene encodes CDR1 SGHAT and CDR2 FQNNGV.